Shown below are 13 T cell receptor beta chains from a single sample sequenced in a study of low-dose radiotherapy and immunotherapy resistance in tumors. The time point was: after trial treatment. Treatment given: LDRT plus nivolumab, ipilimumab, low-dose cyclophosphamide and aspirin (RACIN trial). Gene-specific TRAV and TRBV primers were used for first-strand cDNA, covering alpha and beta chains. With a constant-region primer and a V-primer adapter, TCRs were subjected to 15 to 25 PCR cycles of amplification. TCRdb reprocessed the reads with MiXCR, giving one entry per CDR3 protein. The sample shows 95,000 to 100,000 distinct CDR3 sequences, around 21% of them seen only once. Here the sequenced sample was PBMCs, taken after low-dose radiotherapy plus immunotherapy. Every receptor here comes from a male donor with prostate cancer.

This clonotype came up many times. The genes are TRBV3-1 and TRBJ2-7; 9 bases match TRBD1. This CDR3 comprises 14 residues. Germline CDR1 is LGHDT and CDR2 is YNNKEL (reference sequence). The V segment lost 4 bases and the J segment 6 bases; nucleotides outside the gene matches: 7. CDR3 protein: CASSPRDRVAEQYF. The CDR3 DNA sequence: TGTGCCAGCAGCCCCCGGGACAGGGTCGCCGAGCAGTACTTC.

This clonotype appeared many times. CDR3 DNA: TGTGCCAGCAGTTCTTCCCGGGACAGGGGGAATCAGCCCCAGCATTTT. Its protein is CASSSSRDRGNQPQHF. This chain connects TRBV6-6 to TRBJ1-5; 11 bases fit TRBD1. Per germline, CDR1 MNHNY and CDR2 SVGAGI (reference sequence). V lost 4 bases, J lost 4 bases, and 6 bases stayed unmatched. This CDR3 region has 16 residues.

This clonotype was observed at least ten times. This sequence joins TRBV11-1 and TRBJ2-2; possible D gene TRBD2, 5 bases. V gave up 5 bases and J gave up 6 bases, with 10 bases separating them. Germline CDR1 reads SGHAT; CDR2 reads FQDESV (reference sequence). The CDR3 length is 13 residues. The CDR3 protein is CASSPTRAGELFF. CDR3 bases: TGTGCCAGCAGCCCCACGAGGGCCGGGGAGCTGTTTTTT.

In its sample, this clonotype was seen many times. The CDR3 nucleotides are TGTGCCAGCAGTGAGATCGGGACCTACGAGCAGTACTTC. This gives the protein CASSEIGTYEQYF. The genes are TRBV6-1 and TRBJ2-7, with D possibly matching TRBD2 (5 bases). Germline values: CDR1 MNHNS, CDR2 SASEGT. Trimming took 3 bases from V and 2 from J, leaving 8 bases between them. The length of the CDR3 is 13 residues.

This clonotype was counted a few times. CDR3 DNA sequence: TGTGCCAGCAGTGCACGACAGGGTTTAAACTCGCGGGAGCAGTACTTC. This sequence encodes CASSARQGLNSREQYF. V is TRBV28 and J is TRBJ2-7; TRBD1 agrees at 7 bases. Germline V CDR1 and CDR2: MDHEN, SYDVKM. The CDR3 length is 16 residues. V shed 5 bases and J 7 bases; nucleotides not matched to a gene: 17.

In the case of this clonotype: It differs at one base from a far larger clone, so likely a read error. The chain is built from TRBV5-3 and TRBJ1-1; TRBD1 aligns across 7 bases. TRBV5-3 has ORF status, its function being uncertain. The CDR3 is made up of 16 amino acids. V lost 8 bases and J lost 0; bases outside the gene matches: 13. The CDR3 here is CASSPWDRPMNTEAFF. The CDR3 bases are TGTGCCAGCAGCCCGTGGGACAGACCCATGAACACTGAAGCTTTCTTT.

DNA of the CDR3: TGTGCCAGCAGTTTGGGGACAGGGGTACGCGAGCAGTACTTC. Its protein is CASSLGTGVREQYF. This sequence joins TRBV27 and TRBJ2-7, with 10 bases that match TRBD1. CDR1 and CDR2 (germline): MNHEY, SMNVEV (reference sequence). Trimming removed 3 bases from V and 6 bases from J; junction bases left unmatched: 5. The CDR3 runs 14 residues.

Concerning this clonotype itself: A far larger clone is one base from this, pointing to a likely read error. The CDR3 DNA is TGCGCCAGCAGAGGCCCCAAGTACGAGCAGTTCTTC. Translation gives CASRGPKYEQFF. The chain is built from TRBV23-1 and TRBJ2-1; the D is unclear. TRBV23-1 belongs to the ORF category, with a function that is uncertain. Trimming pared 6 bases from V and 10 bases from J, leaving 13 bases between. The CDR3 loop spans 12 amino acids.

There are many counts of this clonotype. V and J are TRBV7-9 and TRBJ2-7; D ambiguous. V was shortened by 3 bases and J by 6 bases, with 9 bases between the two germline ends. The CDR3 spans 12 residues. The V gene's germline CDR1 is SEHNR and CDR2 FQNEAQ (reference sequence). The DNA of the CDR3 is TGTGCCAGCAGCTTCAACCCGGGCGAGCAGTACTTC. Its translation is CASSFNPGEQYF.

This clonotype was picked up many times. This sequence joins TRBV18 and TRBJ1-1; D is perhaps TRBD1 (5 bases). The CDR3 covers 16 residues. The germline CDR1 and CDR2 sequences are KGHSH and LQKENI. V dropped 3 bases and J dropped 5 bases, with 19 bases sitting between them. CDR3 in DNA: TGTGCCAGCTCACCCGGCAGTACGGGGCTCGGGACTGAAGCTTTCTTT. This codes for CASSPGSTGLGTEAFF.

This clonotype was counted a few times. In DNA form, the CDR3 reads TGCAGCGTTTACCTAGCGGGGCAAGAGACCCAGTACTTC. Encoded protein: CSVYLAGQETQYF. This sequence joins TRBV29-1 and TRBJ2-5, with 9 bases that match TRBD2. Germline V gene lookup returns CDR1 SQVTM and CDR2 ANQGSEA. V shed 5 bases and J 2 bases; nucleotides not matched to a gene: 3. This CDR3 has 13 amino acids.

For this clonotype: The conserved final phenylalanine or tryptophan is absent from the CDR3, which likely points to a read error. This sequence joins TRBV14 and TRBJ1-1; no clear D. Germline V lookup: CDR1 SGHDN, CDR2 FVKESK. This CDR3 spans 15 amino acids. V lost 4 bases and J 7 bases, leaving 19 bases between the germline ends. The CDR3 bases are TGTGCCAGCAGCCCCCGTTTAACCGCGAGTAGTGAAGCTTTCATT. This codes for CASSPRLTASSEAFI.

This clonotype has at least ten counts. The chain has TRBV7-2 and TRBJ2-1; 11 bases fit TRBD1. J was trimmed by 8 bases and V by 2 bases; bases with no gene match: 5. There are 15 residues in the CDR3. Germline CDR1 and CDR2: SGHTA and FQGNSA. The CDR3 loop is CASSLSGQGADEQFF. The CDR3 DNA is TGTGCCAGCAGCTTATCCGGACAGGGGGCTGATGAGCAGTTCTTC.